This entry concerns a single TCR beta chain. Its specificity is not known. Researchers ran the PCR with 60 Vbeta and 13 Jbeta primers. Assay: immunoSEQ multiplex PCR; the TCRdb copy retains only in-frame clones and omits some. The table includes 160,000 or so clones, roughly 85% detected once. This entry comes from a study of cytomegalovirus exposure and HLA in healthy donors. Broader study findings: As a later analysis revealed, the rate of TCR association differed by HLA locus, with DRB1 most and HLA-C fewest. Excluded: some indistinguishable V segments such as TRBV6-2 and TRBV6-3. In a later analysis, parvovirus B19, influenza, CMV and Epstein-Barr virus appeared linked to several top co-occurrence clusters.

CDR1 is SGHNT, CDR2 YYREEE, per germline (reference sequence). This CDR3 spans 18 amino acids. J gave up 5 bases and V 4 bases, and 10 bases lay outside the gene matches. This sequence was found in a woman in her thirties in good health and CMV-seronegative. The sequenced sample consisted of PBMCs. The chain couples TRBV5-4 to TRBJ2-1; 15 bases map to TRBD2. As DNA, the CDR3 is TGTGCCAGCAGCACTGGGGGACTAGCGGGAGGAGGCGACAATGAGCAGTTCTTC. This encodes CASSTGGLAGGGDNEQFF.